These T cell receptor beta chains were read from a single sample in a study. TCRdb used MiXCR to reprocess the RT-PCR reads, holding one entry per CDR3 protein. The sample has about 680,000 distinct CDR3 sequences; 14% are singletons. Material: memory CD4+ T cells from blood. The receptor set was obtained from a female donor in good health, serving as a healthy control. Both conserved end residues are part of each CDR3. Fields, in order: J gene, V gene, CDR3 protein.

j_gene: TRBJ2-3; v_gene: TRBV15; CDR3aa: CATSRGLASTDTQYF
j_gene: TRBJ1-6; v_gene: TRBV4-3; CDR3aa: CASSQDSGGANSPLHF
j_gene: TRBJ2-6; v_gene: TRBV6-5; CDR3aa: CASSRTAQGVSGANVLTF
j_gene: TRBJ2-7; v_gene: TRBV15; CDR3aa: CATSPNHGTGDYEQYF
j_gene: TRBJ1-5; v_gene: TRBV4-1; CDR3aa: CASSQDGVRPQHF
j_gene: TRBJ2-5; v_gene: TRBV5-1; CDR3aa: CASGIGRDRVYF
j_gene: TRBJ2-7; v_gene: TRBV5-1; CDR3aa: CASSLNPGPYEQYF
j_gene: TRBJ2-7; v_gene: TRBV4-3; CDR3aa: CASSQEDWGDQYF
j_gene: TRBJ2-5; v_gene: TRBV6-5; CDR3aa: CASRRTFQETQYF
j_gene: TRBJ2-3; v_gene: TRBV20-1; CDR3aa: CSARRADTQYF
j_gene: TRBJ2-7; v_gene: TRBV27; CDR3aa: CASSLGTGGSYEQYF
j_gene: TRBJ2-1; v_gene: TRBV12-3/TRBV12-4; CDR3aa: CASTFSSYNEQFF
j_gene: TRBJ2-7; v_gene: TRBV7-2; CDR3aa: CASSLRSEKSYEQYF
j_gene: TRBJ2-5; v_gene: TRBV5-8; CDR3aa: CASSLALYQETQYF
j_gene: TRBJ2-5; v_gene: TRBV6-2/TRBV6-3; CDR3aa: CARQGAQETQYF
j_gene: TRBJ2-5; v_gene: TRBV6-1; CDR3aa: CASSAVIETQYF
j_gene: TRBJ1-1; v_gene: TRBV20-1; CDR3aa: CSAKGLPEAFF
j_gene: TRBJ2-7; v_gene: TRBV5-1; CDR3aa: CASSLTVAGGSSYEQYF
j_gene: TRBJ2-1; v_gene: TRBV20-1; CDR3aa: CSARGGTSGISRSVPDNEQFF
j_gene: TRBJ1-2; v_gene: TRBV20-1; CDR3aa: CTSKGQGQAGYTF